This T cell receptor (beta chain) emerged from a study of T cell repertoires in cytomegalovirus infection. V dropped 5 bases and J dropped 5 bases, with 7 bases sitting between them. Germline loops: CDR1 DFQATT, CDR2 SNEGSKA (reference sequence). The CDR3 contains 11 residues. TCRdb reprocessed the reads via MiXCR and lists one record per CDR3 protein. The sample has about 190,000 distinct CDR3 sequences, roughly 27% seen once; the top ten hold roughly 32%. Sequencing used PBMCs. This clonotype was obtained from a human donor in good health (CMV status not recorded). Some clones in this sample may be carry-over from other donors' samples. This chain joins TRBV20-1 and TRBJ1-5; the D is unclear. The CDR3, as DNA: TGCAGTGCTCGAGGAGATCAGCCCCAGCATTTT. It translates to CSARGDQPQHF.